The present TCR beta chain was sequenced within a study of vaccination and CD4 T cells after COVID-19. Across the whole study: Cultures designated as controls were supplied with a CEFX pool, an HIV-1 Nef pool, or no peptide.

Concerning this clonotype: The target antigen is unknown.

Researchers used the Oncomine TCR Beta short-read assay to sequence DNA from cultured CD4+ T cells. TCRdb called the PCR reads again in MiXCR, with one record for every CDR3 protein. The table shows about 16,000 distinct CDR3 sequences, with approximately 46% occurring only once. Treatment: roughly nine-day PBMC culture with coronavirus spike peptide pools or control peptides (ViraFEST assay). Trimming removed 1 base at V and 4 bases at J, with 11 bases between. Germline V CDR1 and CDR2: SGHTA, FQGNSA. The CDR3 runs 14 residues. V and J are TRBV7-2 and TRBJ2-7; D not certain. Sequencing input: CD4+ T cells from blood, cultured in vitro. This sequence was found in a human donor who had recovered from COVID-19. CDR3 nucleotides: TGTGCCAGCAGCTTAGGGTTTAGCAGTTACGAGCAGTACTTC. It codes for CASSLGFSSYEQYF.